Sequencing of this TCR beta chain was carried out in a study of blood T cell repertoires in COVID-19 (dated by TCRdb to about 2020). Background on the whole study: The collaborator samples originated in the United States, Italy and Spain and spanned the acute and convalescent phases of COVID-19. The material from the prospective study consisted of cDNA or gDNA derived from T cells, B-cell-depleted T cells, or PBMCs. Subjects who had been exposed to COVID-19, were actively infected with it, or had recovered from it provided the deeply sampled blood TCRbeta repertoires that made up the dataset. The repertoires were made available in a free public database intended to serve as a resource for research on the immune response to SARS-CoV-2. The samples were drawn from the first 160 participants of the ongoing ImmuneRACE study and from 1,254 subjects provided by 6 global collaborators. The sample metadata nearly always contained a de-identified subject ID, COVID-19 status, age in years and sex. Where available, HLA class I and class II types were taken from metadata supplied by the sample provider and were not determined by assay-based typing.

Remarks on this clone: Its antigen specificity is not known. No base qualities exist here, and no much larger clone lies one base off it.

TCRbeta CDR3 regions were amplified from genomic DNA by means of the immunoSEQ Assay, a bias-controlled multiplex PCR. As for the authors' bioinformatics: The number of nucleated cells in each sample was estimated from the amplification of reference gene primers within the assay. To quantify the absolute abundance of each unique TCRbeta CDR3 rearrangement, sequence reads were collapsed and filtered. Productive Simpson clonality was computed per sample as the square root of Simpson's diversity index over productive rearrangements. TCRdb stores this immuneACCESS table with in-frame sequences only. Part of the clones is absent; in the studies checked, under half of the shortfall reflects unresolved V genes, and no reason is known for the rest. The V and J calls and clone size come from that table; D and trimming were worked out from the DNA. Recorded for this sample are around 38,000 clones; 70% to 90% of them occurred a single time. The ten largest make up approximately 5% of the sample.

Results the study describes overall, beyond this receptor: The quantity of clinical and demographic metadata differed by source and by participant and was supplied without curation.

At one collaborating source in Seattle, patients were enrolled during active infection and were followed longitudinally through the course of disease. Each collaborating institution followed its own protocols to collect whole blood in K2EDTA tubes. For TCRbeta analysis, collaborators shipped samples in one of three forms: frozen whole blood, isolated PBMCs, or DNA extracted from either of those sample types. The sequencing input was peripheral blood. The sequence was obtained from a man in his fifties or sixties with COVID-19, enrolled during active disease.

The CDR3 region reads CSVGDSGAGEQYF. The DNA reads as follows: TGCAGCGTTGGGGATAGCGGGGCGGGGGAGCAGTACTTC. The receptor chain draws on TRBV29-1 and TRBJ2-7, with 8 junctional bases fitting TRBD2. V is pruned by 4 bases and J by 7 bases, leaving 9 bases of the junction without a gene match. The germline V gene encodes CDR1 SQVTM and CDR2 ANQGSEA. The CDR3 contains 13 residues, cysteine and phenylalanine counted. Only the CDR3 DNA is retained, 39 bases long and in frame from the first base.